This is a list of T cell receptor beta chains from one sample in a study of technical replicates of blood from a handful of donors. Sequencing used immunoSEQ multiplex PCR; TCRdb keeps in-frame clones, though not all of them. The data show almost 70,000 clones, with 85% to 95% seen just once and around 0.37% held by the top ten. Sequenced material: T cells isolated from PBMCs. These receptors came from a human donor in good health. The conserved cysteine and the conserved F or W are not part of the CDR3 here. D genes are given only for firm matches.

. TRBV19 ASSRDFETQY
. TRBV21-1 ASSKGGLAESTDTQY
TRBD2 TRBV28 ASSSPSSSGRRTDTQY
TRBD1 TRBV19 ASSIIQGDTYGYT
TRBD1 TRBV30 ASQQGTSNQPQH
TRBD2 TRBV6-5 ASSSSGTPTDTQY
TRBD1 TRBV27 ASSGTVLNEQF
. TRBV4-1 ASSQTPGQLSNQPQH
. TRBV5-1 ASTESGNTIY
. TRBV6-5 ASSYGPGATDGYT
TRBD2 TRBV2 ASSEASLAGNEQF
. TRBV5-6 ASSLGQVMNSNQPQH
TRBD2 TRBV15 ATSRDLLLAGGSEQF
. TRBV2 ASRRWGTDTQY
. TRBV27 ASSVFSGSQETQY
TRBD1 TRBV18 ASSPRTGDGYT
. TRBV28 ASSFIGSAGANVLT
. TRBV7-2 ASSLGAPSSYEQY
. TRBV7-3 ASSSGYGYT
TRBD1 TRBV29-1 SVAPGTAYEQY
. TRBV21-1 ASGGQGGRCYT
TRBD2 TRBV6-7 ASSSRTSGCTDTQY
TRBD1 TRBV6-6 ASSEDREVAEAF
. TRBV7-3 ASSLRPQGASNYGYT
. TRBV30 AWSVEGTTLKPQH
TRBD2 TRBV20-1 SGLAGEIPF
. TRBV11-2 ASSLLRDQPQH
. TRBV7-4 ASSVPDEQY
TRBD1 TRBV27 ASSPPDRVFEF
. TRBV19 ASSMRSHRVGNQPQH
. TRBV29-1 SVYQSEAF
. TRBV21-1 ASPGASYT
. TRBV21-1 ASLQGSTDTQY
TRBD1 TRBV12-5 ASGLDPGGQGRGNTIY
TRBD2 TRBV25-1 ASSEFEREGYEQY
. TRBV11-3 ASRAAQVNTEAF
TRBD1 TRBV19 ASSLGVGTGREKLF
TRBD1 TRBV19 ASSTTPGQSYEQY
TRBD2 TRBV2 ASQEGGRVYEQY
. TRBV10-3 AISVGVNSYNEQF
TRBD2 TRBV30 AWRLAASTDTQY
. TRBV5-8 ASSLMLADNEQF
TRBD2 TRBV4-1 ASRPILAGGRGTQY
TRBD2 TRBV4-1 ASSQAKAGGRTGELF
TRBD2 TRBV4-1 ASRRTSGSINEQF
. TRBV7-3 ASSLHGVLSGNTIY
TRBD1 TRBV4-1 ASSHTGVKETQY
. TRBV27 ASSLHAVNSNQPQH
. TRBV27 ASSFYSPRYEQY
TRBD1 TRBV28 ASSLGQGFQPQH
TRBD1 TRBV30 AWSYGTGGDGYT